A selection of T cell receptor beta chains follows, all from one sample in a study of cytomegalovirus exposure and HLA in healthy donors. Profiled with immunoSEQ multiplex PCR; TCRdb holds only in-frame clones, not every one. The sample shows fewer than 200,000 clones, approximately 86% of them seen only once. The sequenced sample was PBMCs. These receptors originate from a male donor in good health and CMV-seronegative. The CDR3 runs from the conserved cysteine through the conserved F or W. Fields, in order: V gene, clone size, J gene, D gene, CDR3 DNA, CDR3 protein. The D gene is left open where the match is weak. Size values are once, few and many counts, or a class for expanded clones, and some rows have none.

TRBV19	.	TRBJ2-5	TRBD2	TGTGCCAGTAGTATCGGAGGTAGCGGGGGGGGTGTTAAAGAGACCCAGTACTTC	CASSIGGSGGGVKETQYF
TRBV7-2	.	TRBJ2-7	TRBD2	TGTGCCAGCAGCAACGGACTAGCGGGAGCCCGCGAGCAGTACTTC	CASSNGLAGAREQYF
TRBV6-5	.	TRBJ2-7	.	TGTGCCAGCAGTTCAAACTACGAGCAGTACTTC	CASSSNYEQYF
TRBV6-5	.	TRBJ2-2	.	TGTGCCAGCAGGACCGGAGGTGGCTTTACCGGGGAGCTGTTTTTT	CASRTGGGFTGELFF
TRBV14	.	TRBJ2-3	.	TGTGCCAGCAGCCAAGATCTTCGGGGAGGAGATACGCAGTATTTT	CASSQDLRGGDTQYF
TRBV27	once	TRBJ2-1	TRBD2	TGTGCCAGCAGGATGGGACTAGCGGGGACGGGTGAGCAGTTCTTC	CASRMGLAGTGEQFF
TRBV5-1	.	TRBJ1-2	TRBD1	TGCGCCAGCAGCACGGGACAGGGGGCCTTTGGCTACACCTTC	CASSTGQGAFGYTF
TRBV11-3	.	TRBJ2-2	.	TGTGCCAGCAGCCTAATCCCGCCTCCGGGCACCGGGGAGCTGTTTTTT	CASSLIPPPGTGELFF
TRBV13	.	TRBJ2-1	.	TGTGCCAGCAGCGGAGGGGTGGGGGGTTCGTACAATGAGCAGTTCTTC	CASSGGVGGSYNEQFF
TRBV5-1	.	TRBJ2-1	.	TGCGCCAGCAGCTTTCGACAGGTATCCTACAATGAGCAGTTCTTC	CASSFRQVSYNEQFF
TRBV7-7	.	TRBJ2-7	.	TGTGCCAGCAGCAGGGTCGGAGGCTACGAGCAGTACTTC	CASSRVGGYEQYF
TRBV18	.	TRBJ1-5	.	TGTGCCAGCTCACCTTTTCCAACAGGGTCGGGACAGCCCCAGCATTTT	CASSPFPTGSGQPQHF
TRBV7-3	.	TRBJ2-4	.	TGTGCCAGCAGCTTAAGGGCGCGAGAAGCCAAAAACATTCAGTACTTC	CASSLRAREAKNIQYF
TRBV11-2	once	TRBJ2-5	TRBD2	TGTGCCAGCAGCTCTAGCGGGAGACAAGAGACCCAGTACTTC	CASSSSGRQETQYF
TRBV6-5	.	TRBJ2-1	.	TGTGCCAGCTGGGAGTACAATGAGCAGTTCTTC	CASWEYNEQFF
TRBV27	once	TRBJ1-3	.	TGTGCCAGCAGTCCCTTCGCGGGTCATGGAAACACCATATATTTT	CASSPFAGHGNTIYF
TRBV29-1	once	TRBJ1-2	.	TGCAGCGTTGTGGGGGGTAGCGGCGTAGGCTATGGCTACACCTTC	CSVVGGSGVGYGYTF
TRBV28	.	TRBJ1-2	.	TGTGCCAGCAGTTTACCGGGGGAATTTGGCTACACCTTC	CASSLPGEFGYTF
TRBV30	.	TRBJ1-4	TRBD1	TGTGCCTGGAGTAGGGGGTTGGGACAGGGGGAAAAACTGTTTTTT	CAWSRGLGQGEKLFF
TRBV2	.	TRBJ2-3	TRBD1	TGTGCCAGCAGGAGGACAGGGATTAGCACAGATACGCAGTATTTT	CASRRTGISTDTQYF
TRBV9	.	TRBJ2-1	TRBD2	TGTGCCAGCAGCGTAGTTAGCGGGGGGGGCAATGAGCAGTTCTTC	CASSVVSGGGNEQFF
TRBV9	.	TRBJ2-7	TRBD1	TGTGCCAGCAGCCCAAGTCCCGGGACAGTTACGAGGTCCTACGAGCAGTACTTC	CASSPSPGTVTRSYEQYF
TRBV6-6	.	TRBJ2-5	.	TGTGCCAGCAGGGGTCCAGGGGAGACCCAGTACTTC	CASRGPGETQYF
TRBV5-6	.	TRBJ2-4	.	TGTGCCAGCAGCTTGGCTCTAGCTCCTTGGAACTTC	CASSLALAPWNF
TRBV15	.	TRBJ1-2	.	TGTGCCACCAGCAGAGATGAGGGTGGCTACACCTTC	CATSRDEGGYTF
TRBV7-9	.	TRBJ1-3	.	TGTTCCAGCAGCTCGACAGAATCTGGAAACACCATATATTTT	CSSSSTESGNTIYF
TRBV9	.	TRBJ1-2	.	TGTGCCAGCAGCGTCAGGAACTATGGCTACACCTTC	CASSVRNYGYTF
TRBV9	.	TRBJ1-1	TRBD1	TGTGCCAGCAGCGTAGCGGACAGGGCGCGGAACGTTGAAGCTTTCTTT	CASSVADRARNVEAFF
TRBV5-1	.	TRBJ1-1	TRBD1	TGCGCCAGCAGCCCAAAATACGGACAGGCGATGAACACTGAAGCTTTCTTT	CASSPKYGQAMNTEAFF
TRBV18	.	TRBJ1-4	.	TGTGCCGGCTCACCGGCAGCGGGAAATGAAAAACTGTTTTTT	CAGSPAAGNEKLFF
TRBV18	.	TRBJ1-5	.	TGTGCCAGCTCACCGAACAGGAACAATCAGCCCCAGCATTTT	CASSPNRNNQPQHF
TRBV11-2	.	TRBJ2-2	.	TGTGCCAGCAGCTTAGAACAGAACACCGGGGAGCTGTTTTTT	CASSLEQNTGELFF
TRBV7-9	.	TRBJ2-7	.	TGTGCCAGCAGCCATGCAGGGGTCGCCTACGAGCAGTACTTC	CASSHAGVAYEQYF
TRBV7-9	.	TRBJ1-2	TRBD1	TGTGCCAGCAGCCCACATGGACAGGGAGAGAATGGCTACACCTTC	CASSPHGQGENGYTF
TRBV15	.	TRBJ2-7	.	TGTGCCACCAGCACTTCGGGAGCCCCAGAGCCCTACGAGCAGTACTTC	CATSTSGAPEPYEQYF
TRBV14	.	TRBJ1-2	.	TGTGCCAGCAGCCAAGTAGGCGCAGGTGGCTACACCTTC	CASSQVGAGGYTF
TRBV6-5	.	TRBJ1-1	TRBD1	TGTGCCAGCAGTCACTTTCGGACAGGGTTTGAAGCTTTCTTT	CASSHFRTGFEAFF
TRBV7-9	.	TRBJ2-3	.	TGTGCCAGCAGCTTAAGAGGGGGATTCACAGATACGCAGTATTTT	CASSLRGGFTDTQYF
TRBV19	.	TRBJ2-1	.	TGTGCCAGTAGTATCCAGGTTAGCTCCTACAATGAGCAGTTCTTC	CASSIQVSSYNEQFF
TRBV21-1	.	TRBJ1-2	.	TGTGCCAGCAGAGCCCCGACAGTTAACTATGGCTACACCTTC	CASRAPTVNYGYTF